Following are 21 T cell receptor beta chains from one sample sequenced in a study of CD4 T cells in relation to SARS-CoV-2 and coronaviruses (dated by TCRdb to the early 2020s). The library was produced with the immunoSEQ multiplex PCR assay. TCRdb provides this immuneACCESS table in a form limited to in-frame rearrangements. Some clones are lacking; in checked studies, under half of them reflect an unresolved V gene, and why the rest are absent is not known. A total of around 23,000 clones appear in this sample, around 75% of them only once. 9% to 15% of the sample goes to the ten largest clones. CD4+ T cells from unexposed donors were collected before the COVID-19 pandemic (2011-2018). The EasySep CD4+ T cell isolation kit was used to isolate CD4+ T cells once the cultures had run for roughly eleven days. The antigens for these receptors are not known. The sequenced material came from CD4+ T cells from PBMCs, cultured in vitro. Receptors originate from a human donor in good health.

The gene calls are TRBV5-4 and TRBJ2-1; maybe TRBD2 (6 bases). The V gene lost 0 bases and the J gene lost 3 bases, with 10 bases spanning the gap. The germline CDR1 and CDR2 sequences are SGHNT and YYREEE (reference sequence). This CDR3 comprises 15 residues. As DNA, the CDR3 is TGTGCCAGCAGCTTGGCCCCGGGAGACTACAATGAGCAGTTCTTC. This codes for CASSLAPGDYNEQFF.

This chain links TRBV7-8 with TRBJ1-6; D gene unclear. The CDR3 runs 14 residues. The germline gives CDR1 SGHVS, CDR2 FQNEAQ. The germline V and J ends were trimmed by 8 bases and 0 bases, with 8 bases remaining between them. The CDR3 is CASGKSSYNSPLHF. The CDR3 nucleotides read TGTGCCAGCGGCAAGAGCTCCTATAATTCACCCCTCCACTTT.

The V gene is TRBV6-5, the J gene TRBJ1-1; D is perhaps TRBD1 (6 bases). This CDR3 contains 14 residues. Germline assignment: CDR1 MNHEY and CDR2 SVGAGI. The germline V and J ends were trimmed by 6 bases and 1 base, with 12 bases remaining between them. CDR3 DNA: TGTGCCAGCAGACCGGGACACCCGAACACTGAAGCTTTCTTT. Its protein product is CASRPGHPNTEAFF.

As for this clone: The sample has other DNA sequences that encode this CDR3 too. V usage is TRBV20-1 and J usage is TRBJ1-2; D is unclear. Trimming took 7 bases from V and 4 from J, leaving 10 bases between them. The V gene's germline CDR1 is DFQATT and CDR2 SNEGSKA (reference sequence). The CDR3 spans 11 residues. In DNA form, the CDR3 reads TGCAGTGTGTCCGACTCCTATGGCTACACCTTC. This sequence encodes CSVSDSYGYTF.

The chain employs TRBV7-8 and TRBJ2-5; 7 bases align to TRBD2. The V gene end was trimmed by 2 bases and the J gene end by 4 bases; junction bases not matched to a gene: 4. The CDR3 runs 14 residues. Germline CDR1 reads SGHVS; CDR2 reads FQNEAQ. CDR3 loop: CASSLLTSSETQYF. The CDR3 nucleotides read TGTGCCAGCAGCTTACTGACTAGCTCAGAGACCCAGTACTTC. Together with reference TRBV7-8 and TRBJ2-5, the CDR3 gives the full variable domain: GAGVSQSPRYKVAKRGQDVALRCDPISGHVSLFWYQQALGQGPEFLTYFQNEAQLDKSGLPSDRFFAERPEGSVSTLKIQRTQQEDSAVYLCASSLLTSSETQYFGPGTRLLVL.

This chain uses TRBV3-1 (or the pseudogene TRBV3-2) with TRBJ1-5, with no clear D. The germline gives CDR1 LGHDT, CDR2 YNNKEL (reference sequence). V lost 4 bases and J lost 0, with 10 bases in between. This CDR3 has 15 residues. The CDR3 DNA is TGTGCCAGCAGCCGGGAACCTTATAGCAATCAGCCCCAGCATTTT. Translated, it gives CASSREPYSNQPQHF.

This clone was counted once. V gene TRBV2 combines with J gene TRBJ1-5; the match to TRBD1 covers 7 bases. Trimming took 1 base from V and 0 from J; bases not matched to a gene: 15. Germline values: CDR1 SNHLY, CDR2 FYNNEI. The CDR3 has 20 amino acids. The CDR3 loop is CASSEETRGIRSYSNQPQHF. The CDR3 DNA is TGTGCCAGCAGTGAAGAGACCAGGGGGATCCGAAGCTATAGCAATCAGCCCCAGCATTTT.

The chain uses TRBV7-2 and TRBJ2-7; 11 nucleotides agree with TRBD2. In germline, CDR1 is SGHTA, CDR2 FQGNSA. This CDR3 has 16 residues. J gave up 6 bases and V 0 bases, and 7 bases lay outside the gene matches. As DNA, the CDR3 is TGTGCCAGCAGCTTAGCGTCTACTAGCGGGAGCCTCGAGCAGTACTTC. Translated, it gives CASSLASTSGSLEQYF.

This chain uses TRBV3-1 (or the pseudogene TRBV3-2) with TRBJ1-2, with D perhaps TRBD1 (6 bases). Germline V gives CDR1 LGHDT, CDR2 YNNKEL (reference sequence). This CDR3 is built from 14 residues. The V end lost 3 bases, the J end lost 4 bases, and 12 bases lay between the germline ends. The CDR3 nucleotides read TGTGCCAGCAGCCATCTCAACAGGGTCTATGGCTACACCTTC. Its protein product is CASSHLNRVYGYTF.

The CDR3 loop reads CAISGGSHLSSYNSPLHF. In DNA form, the CDR3 reads TGTGCCATCAGTGGCGGCAGCCATCTCAGCTCCTATAATTCACCCCTCCACTTT. The chain combines TRBV10-3 with TRBJ1-6; the D is unclear. Per germline, CDR1 ENHRY and CDR2 SYGVKD. The CDR3 length is 18 residues. Between the trimmed V and J ends, which lost 4 bases and 0 bases, there was a span of 16 bases.

This clone was seen only a few times. This chain joins TRBV2 and TRBJ2-7; D is unresolved. V was clipped by 6 bases and J by 6 bases, with 6 bases between them. The CDR3 extends over 10 amino acids. Germline loops: CDR1 SNHLY, CDR2 FYNNEI. The CDR3 DNA sequence: TGTGCCAGCAGCAATATCGAGCAGTACTTC. Protein: CASSNIEQYF.

This clone was recorded only once. The V and J genes are TRBV12-3 or TRBV12-4 and TRBJ2-3, with 7 positions matching TRBD2. This CDR3 contains 13 residues. Trimming at V came to 6 bases and at J to 6 bases, leaving 6 bases not matched to a gene. As DNA, the CDR3 is TGTGCCAGCAGCACAATAGCGGGCGATACGCAGTATTTT. It encodes CASSTIAGDTQYF.

The CDR3 DNA sequence: TGTGCCAGCATGGACTCTGGAAACACCATATATTTT. Encoded protein: CASMDSGNTIYF. The chain is built from TRBV3-1 (or the pseudogene TRBV3-2) and TRBJ1-3; D is ambiguous. This CDR3 comprises 12 residues. Per the germline V gene, CDR1 is LGHDT and CDR2 is YNNKEL (reference sequence). The V end was cut by 7 bases, the J end by 0 bases, with 4 bases between.

V is TRBV4-2 and J is TRBJ2-1; 10 positions agree with TRBD2. CDR1 is LGHNA, CDR2 YNFKEQ, per germline. After removal of 0 bases from V and 7 bases from J, the junction contained 6 bases not matched to a gene. This CDR3 is built from 16 residues. The CDR3 region is CASSQDVGLAANEQFF. DNA of the CDR3: TGTGCCAGCAGCCAAGATGTAGGACTAGCGGCAAATGAGCAGTTCTTC.

This clone was counted a few times. V gene TRBV19 combines with J gene TRBJ1-2; D ambiguous. Germline V gene sequence: CDR1 LNHDA, CDR2 SQIVND (reference sequence). The CDR3 has 10 amino acids. Trimming removed 8 bases at V and 4 bases at J, with 5 bases between. The CDR3 spells CASGTYGYTF. The CDR3 nucleotides read TGTGCCAGTGGAACCTATGGCTACACCTTC.

J is TRBJ2-2 and V is TRBV7-8, with TRBD2 identical over 9 bases. V trimming: 1 base; J trimming: 6 bases; junction bases outside the gene matches: 3. Germline V gene data show CDR1 as SGHVS and CDR2 as FQNEAQ. The CDR3 totals 15 residues. The CDR3 DNA sequence: TGTGCCAGCAGCTTAGGAGGGACTAGCCCCGGGGAGCTGTTTTTT. This codes for CASSLGGTSPGELFF.

V and J are TRBV7-7 and TRBJ2-1; 11 bases map to TRBD2. J gave up 2 bases and V 5 bases, and 2 bases lay outside the gene matches. The CDR3 has 15 amino acids. Germline CDR1 and CDR2: SSHAT and FNYEAQ (reference sequence). DNA for the CDR3: TGTGCCAGCAGCGAGGGACTAGCGGCCTACAATGAGCAGTTCTTC. Translating it yields CASSEGLAAYNEQFF.

This clone has just a few counts. The chain couples TRBV12-3 or TRBV12-4 to TRBJ1-1; D not resolved. This CDR3 has 13 residues. Between the trimmed V and J ends, which lost 5 bases and 5 bases, there was a span of 12 bases. CDR3 in DNA: TGTGCCAGCAGTCTAAAGGGTTTGACTGAAGCTTTCTTT. This gives the protein CASSLKGLTEAFF.

V and J are TRBV5-4 and TRBJ2-1, with TRBD1 as a possible D gene (6 bases). The V gene's germline CDR1 is SGHNT and CDR2 YYREEE (reference sequence). The CDR3 is 16 residues long. Deletions cut 0 bases from V and 2 bases from J, with 12 bases between. This CDR3 reads CASSLVRDTTYNEQFF. CDR3 nucleotide sequence: TGTGCCAGCAGCTTGGTCCGGGACACCACCTACAATGAGCAGTTCTTC.

The V and J genes are TRBV9 and TRBJ1-5; 8 bases fit TRBD1. The V and J ends lost 1 base and 3 bases, in that order; junction bases with no gene match: 18. CDR1 is SGDLS and CDR2 is YYNGEE in the germline V gene. The CDR3 is 20 amino acids. The CDR3 region has the DNA TGTGCCAGCAGCGTAAGGGAGGTGGGGTCGACAGGGGTGGTCAATCAGCCCCAGCATTTT. Translated: CASSVREVGSTGVVNQPQHF.

The rearrangement joins TRBV30 to TRBJ1-3; D might be TRBD1 (5 bases). The CDR3 spans 13 residues. The germline V and J ends were trimmed by 4 bases and 2 bases, with 9 bases remaining between them. Germline V gene sequence: CDR1 GTSNPN, CDR2 SVGIG (reference sequence). The CDR3 here is CAWIGGPGNTIYF. The CDR3 DNA reads TGTGCCTGGATTGGGGGACCTGGAAACACCATATATTTT.